The 22 T cell receptor beta chains in this list originate from one sample, sequenced in a study of blood T cell repertoires in COVID-19. Using immunoSEQ multiplex PCR, the repertoire was profiled, and TCRdb retains in-frame clones only, with some absent. Among roughly 350,000 clones, 80% to 90% were seen once, and the ten largest hold about 6%. The sample comprised peripheral blood. Receptors were obtained from a woman aged 50 to 65 with COVID-19, enrolled during active disease.

DNA of the CDR3: TGTGCCAGTACTTCCGGGATGCAGAACGGGCAGTACTTC. Translating gives CASTSGMQNGQYF. The chain couples TRBV28 to TRBJ2-7, with D tentatively TRBD2 (5 bases). From germline, CDR1 is MDHEN and CDR2 SYDVKM. The CDR3 consists of 13 residues. Trimming took 9 bases from V and 9 from J, leaving 21 bases between them.

This clone was found a few times. V and J are TRBV7-9 and TRBJ2-5; D is possibly TRBD2 (7 bases). Germline loops: CDR1 SEHNR, CDR2 FQNEAQ (reference sequence). The CDR3 is 14 amino acids. The V end was cut by 1 base, the J end by 5 bases, with 11 bases between. The CDR3 is CASSLDRGGETQYF. DNA of the CDR3: TGTGCCAGCAGCTTAGATAGGGGGGGTGAGACCCAGTACTTC.

In its sample, this clone was seen once. The V and J genes are TRBV24-1 and TRBJ2-5; 11 bases agree with TRBD2. Germline V gene sequence: CDR1 KGHDR, CDR2 SFDVKD. The CDR3 has 17 residues. The junction had 11 bases not matched to a gene; V was cut back by 4 bases and J by 5 bases. CDR3 loop: CATSDHSGRALRETQYF. The CDR3 bases are TGTGCCACCAGTGACCATAGCGGGAGGGCCTTACGGGAGACCCAGTACTTC.

The count of this clone is one. V is TRBV27 and J is TRBJ1-6, with 7 nucleotides matching TRBD1. CDR3 length: 15 residues. Trimming took 4 bases from V and 6 from J; bases not matched to a gene: 6. Germline V gene sequence: CDR1 MNHEY, CDR2 SMNVEV (reference sequence). DNA of the CDR3: TGTGCCAGCAGTTCATCCGGGACAGTTAATTCACCCCTCCACTTT. This gives the protein CASSSSGTVNSPLHF.

The V gene is TRBV5-4, the J gene TRBJ2-7, with 9 bases fitting TRBD1. The germline gives CDR1 SGHNT, CDR2 YYREEE (reference sequence). V shed 4 bases, J shed 2 bases, and the junction held 4 bases outside the gene matches. The CDR3 has 14 amino acids. CDR3 DNA: TGTGCCAGCAGCCCCTGGGACAGGGCCTACGAGCAGTACTTC. Its protein product is CASSPWDRAYEQYF.

The chain combines TRBV12-3 or TRBV12-4 with TRBJ1-1; no firm D call. The V end was cut by 3 bases, the J end by 8 bases, with 10 bases between. The CDR3 sequence is 12 residues long. DNA for the CDR3: TGTGCCAGCAGTTTTATGAGTTTCGAAGCTTTCTTT. Translating it yields CASSFMSFEAFF.

The J gene is TRBJ1-4, the V gene TRBV24-1; 7 positions match TRBD1. V gave up 3 bases and J gave up 7 bases; unmatched junction bases: 7. Germline V lookup: CDR1 KGHDR, CDR2 SFDVKD. This CDR3 spans 15 amino acids. The chain's CDR3 is CATSDQGGGTEKLFF. The CDR3 bases are TGTGCCACCAGTGATCAAGGGGGCGGCACTGAAAAACTGTTTTTT.

The chain combines TRBV7-9 with TRBJ1-2; 7 bases line up with TRBD1. The V and J ends lost 5 bases and 0 bases, in that order; junction bases with no gene match: 6. Germline assignment: CDR1 SEHNR and CDR2 FQNEAQ (reference sequence). There are 15 residues in the CDR3. The CDR3 DNA follows: TGTGCCAGCAGCCCCGACAGGGCGCCTAACTATGGCTACACCTTC. Translated, it gives CASSPDRAPNYGYTF.

The rearrangement links TRBV30 to TRBJ2-1; 7 nucleotides align to TRBD1. This CDR3 has 16 residues. The germline gives CDR1 GTSNPN, CDR2 SVGIG (reference sequence). Trimming took 0 bases from V and 4 from J; bases not matched to a gene: 9. The CDR3, as DNA: TGTGCCTGGAGTGTAGAGCCGGGACAGACATACAATGAGCAGTTCTTC. Translating gives CAWSVEPGQTYNEQFF.

The CDR3, as DNA: TGCGCCAGCAGCCAAGGAGCGATTGAGCGATTGGGGCACACTGAAGCTTTCTTT. As protein: CASSQGAIERLGHTEAFF. J is TRBJ1-1 and V is TRBV4-1; tentatively, D is TRBD1 (5 bases). The CDR3 runs 18 residues. In germline, CDR1 is MGHRA, CDR2 YSYEKL. Trimming shortened V by 1 base and J by 3 bases, and 21 bases separated the two germline ends.

This rearrangement joins TRBV7-8 to TRBJ2-7, with D perhaps matching TRBD2 (6 bases). Between the trimmed V and J ends, which lost 5 bases and 3 bases, there was a span of 20 bases. Germline V gene lookup returns CDR1 SGHVS and CDR2 FQNEAQ. CDR3 size: 16 residues. CDR3 coding DNA: TGTGCCAGCAGCCGGGGACCTAGCGTTGCGGACTACGAGCAGTACTTC. It encodes CASSRGPSVADYEQYF. Full variable domain (missing parts from reference TRBV7-8 and TRBJ2-7): GAGVSQSPRYKVAKRGQDVALRCDPISGHVSLFWYQQALGQGPEFLTYFQNEAQLDKSGLPSDRFFAERPEGSVSTLKIQRTQQEDSAVYLCASSRGPSVADYEQYFGPGTRLTVT.

The chain carries TRBV9 and TRBJ2-3, with 12 bases identical to TRBD2. Per germline, CDR1 SGDLS and CDR2 YYNGEE. CDR3 length: 19 residues. The trim removed 3 bases at V and 2 bases at J, leaving 13 bases unmatched. CDR3 sequence reads: CASSAPGSSGRALTDTQYF. The CDR3 nucleotides are TGTGCCAGCAGCGCTCCTGGATCTAGCGGGAGGGCCCTCACAGATACGCAGTATTTT.

With respect to this clone: The junction and the germline gene differ at one end; a read error may be behind it. This chain joins TRBV7-7 and TRBJ2-2; D call uncertain. This CDR3 contains 13 residues. The V gene's germline CDR1 is SSHAT and CDR2 FNYEAQ (reference sequence). DNA of the CDR3: TGTGCTAGCAGCCCCCTGGCTACCGGGGAGCTGTTTTTT. Its protein is CASSPLATGELFF.

The chain has TRBV7-6 and TRBJ2-2; maybe TRBD1 (7 bases). V gave up 4 bases and J gave up 4 bases, with 16 bases separating them. CDR1 and CDR2 (germline): SGHVS, FNYEAQ. This CDR3 region has 16 residues. The CDR3 region is CASSSAGQQSTGELFF. DNA of the CDR3: TGTGCCAGCAGCTCCGCGGGACAGCAGAGCACCGGGGAGCTGTTTTTT.

This clone appeared once. The chain recombines TRBV2 with TRBJ2-1, with D maybe TRBD2 (6 bases). The CDR3 has 14 residues. V was cut by 7 bases and J by 4 bases, with 14 bases left in between. In germline, CDR1 is SNHLY, CDR2 FYNNEI. CDR3 residues: CASKGERVYNEQFF. Written as DNA, the CDR3 is TGTGCCAGCAAGGGCGAGCGGGTATACAATGAGCAGTTCTTC. Full variable domain (rest looked up from reference TRBV2 and TRBJ2-1): EPEVTQTPSHQVTQMGQEVILRCVPISNHLYFYWYRQILGQKVEFLVSFYNNEISEKSEIFDDQFSVERPDGSNFTLKIRSTKLEDSAMYFCASKGERVYNEQFFGPGTRLTVL.

This clone appeared once. The chain is built from TRBV12-5 and TRBJ2-1, with D maybe TRBD2 (5 bases). Germline CDR1 LGHNT, CDR2 FRNRAP. This CDR3 contains 12 residues. Trimming left V 1 base short and J 9 bases short, with 7 bases between. CDR3 in DNA: TGTGCTAGTGGTTTGGGGCTAGCTGAGCAGTTCTTC. It codes for CASGLGLAEQFF. Complete variable domain (other parts from reference TRBV12-5 and TRBJ2-1): DARVTQTPRHKVTEMGQEVTMRCQPILGHNTVFWYRQTMMQGLELLAYFRNRAPLDDSGMPKDRFSAEMPDATLATLKIQPSEPRDSAVYFCASGLGLAEQFFGPGTRLTVL.

This clone has just one count. The gene calls are TRBV6-2 or TRBV6-3 and TRBJ1-1, with 9 bases that match TRBD1. V dropped 6 bases and J dropped 0; count of bases not matched to a gene: 5. The CDR3 covers 15 residues. The germline V gene encodes CDR1 MNHEY and CDR2 SVGEGT. The CDR3 protein is CASSDRGGMNTEAFF. The CDR3 DNA follows: TGTGCCAGCAGCGACAGGGGGGGAATGAACACTGAAGCTTTCTTT.

This chain uses TRBV6-5 with TRBJ2-1, with D possibly matching TRBD1 (6 bases). Trimming left V 4 bases short and J 9 bases short, with 13 bases between. The CDR3 covers 13 residues. Germline V gene data show CDR1 as MNHEY and CDR2 as SVGAGI. CDR3 sequence: CASSSGTWGEQFF. The CDR3 bases are TGTGCCAGCAGTTCCGGGACATGGGGTGAGCAGTTCTTC.

The CDR3 DNA reads as TGTGCCAGCAGCCTACTAGGGCCCGTTGCGGAGACCCAGTACTTC. Its translation: CASSLLGPVAETQYF. This sequence joins TRBV11-3 and TRBJ2-5; a possible D gene is TRBD2 (5 bases). The germline V gene has CDR1 SGHNT and CDR2 YENEEA. This CDR3 is built from 15 residues. Trimming shortened V by 5 bases and J by 5 bases, and 18 bases separated the two germline ends.

The rearrangement uses TRBV6-2 or TRBV6-3 and TRBJ1-6; 7 positions agree with TRBD1. Unmatched junction bases numbered 10, after V lost 0 bases and J lost 5 bases. The CDR3 runs 18 residues. Germline V lookup: CDR1 MNHEY, CDR2 SVGEGT. The CDR3 loop is CASSYSTGLRSNNSPLHF. Here the CDR3 DNA reads TGTGCCAGCAGTTACTCGACAGGGCTAAGATCGAATAATTCACCCCTCCACTTT.

The chain has TRBV7-9 and TRBJ1-5; TRBD1 matches at 9 bases. CDR3 length: 15 amino acids. V was pared by 7 bases and J by 7 bases, with 11 bases of the junction left unmatched. The germline V gene has CDR1 SEHNR and CDR2 FQNEAQ (reference sequence). CDR3 bases: TGTGCCAGCACCACCGGGACAGGGAGAGGACAGCCCCAGCATTTT. Protein sequence: CASTTGTGRGQPQHF.

V usage is TRBV5-1 and J usage is TRBJ2-1; 7 positions match TRBD1. The ends lost 6 bases at V and 7 bases at J; junction bases unmatched: 13. The CDR3 contains 15 residues. Germline values: CDR1 SGHRS, CDR2 YFSETQ. The CDR3 DNA is TGCGCCAGCACCGTGACAGGGAGCCCTGTGAATGAGCAGTTCTTC. Translation gives CASTVTGSPVNEQFF.